This T cell receptor beta chain was identified in a study of T-cell memory formation after mild COVID-19 (dated by TCRdb to the early 2020s). Context from the whole study: TCR sequence clusters from the two donors were largely donor specific. In two donors, T-cell clones that expanded and contracted after mild COVID-19 were followed by sequencing TCRalpha and TCRbeta repertoires longitudinally. The cohort comprised two young, previously healthy adult volunteers, one female and one male.

What the work shows at the level of the full study, not this receptor alone: Contracting CD4+ clones were located mainly in the CM and EM memory subsets, whereas CD8+ clones were found to be enriched in EMRA. Some responding clones were detected in pre-infection memory, which suggested that pre-existing cross-reactive memory T cells had joined the SARS-CoV-2 response. From day 15 to 85, contracting clones showed balanced CD4/CD8 phenotypes, whereas a second wave of clones that expanded from day 15 to 37 leaned towards CD4+. Only two mild cases were covered by the study, and larger cohorts that include severe cases with pre-infection samples were considered necessary. The second-wave clones that peaked on day 37 were not confirmed to be SARS-CoV-2 specific.

TCRdb shows the sequencer as Illumina NovaSeq 6000. Using 5'RACE with constant-segment primers, TCRalpha and TCRbeta cDNA libraries were constructed, with sample barcodes and unique molecular identifiers added in the process. RNA was extracted from every sample with Trizol reagent. Library amplification was performed in two PCR steps, and a second sample barcode and Illumina TruSeq adapters were introduced in the second step. The libraries were sequenced on an Illumina NovaSeq using 2 x 150 bp paired-end reads. As for the authors' bioinformatics: Demultiplexing of reads and collapsing into UMI-guided consensus sequences were performed with migec v1.2.7. Using mixcr v2.1.11, the UMI consensuses were aligned to TRA and TRB V and J templates and assembled into clonotypes. A clonotype was counted as expanded or contracted only if both edgeR and NoisET called the change significant, with noise models trained on biological replicates. For edgeR calls, the thresholds were a false discovery rate-adjusted p below 0.01 and a log2 fold-change of 1. As an exploratory analysis of dynamics, max-normalized trajectories of the 1000 most abundant clonotypes were examined by PCA with hierarchical clustering. Separately sequenced CD4+ and CD8+ repertoires were used to assign the CD4 or CD8 phenotype of responding clones. TCRdb trimmed public reads at Q25 via fastp, called clones via MiXCR and kept in-frame beta chains. Under each unique CDR3 protein, matching rows form one entry showing the most common genes and DNA. TCRdb's processing, not the authors', yielded these V and J calls. The sample table shows 300,000 to 400,000 distinct CDR3 sequences, and roughly 13% are seen once. 20% to 25% of the sample rests with the top ten.

PBMCs were isolated by Ficoll-Paque density gradient centrifugation. At the junction V is shortened by 5 bases and J by 8 bases; bases outside the gene matches: 8. CDR1 SGHAT and CDR2 FQNNGV are derived from the germline V gene. The CDR3 goes from the cysteine to the phenylalanine over 14 residues. The DNA shown is the 42-base CDR3, in frame from base 1. This clonotype was counted many times. This receptor's antigen is unknown. Qualities for individual bases were not recorded, and no much larger clone is one base off. Sequencing was done on a sample of PBMCs or a T cell subset sorted from them (not recorded which). Recombination linked TRBV11-2 to TRBJ1-3, and 8 junction bases match TRBD1. The clonotype was recovered from a man aged 18 to 35 who had mild COVID-19 (a few samples of this study predate the infection). The sample titles of this study are shuffled in the database, so cell type and time point are left out; the donor was told from shared clones. Here is the DNA: TGTGCCAGCAGCCTCCGGACAGGGTTAGACACCATATATTTT. The encoded protein is CASSLRTGLDTIYF.